These 31 T cell receptor beta chains share one sample of origin, sequenced in a study of human T cells and chemical hapten exposure (dated by TCRdb to the early 2020s). Library method: RACE. TCRdb shows the sequencer as NextSeq 500. The public reads were run again by TCRdb, first through fastp at Q25 and then through MiXCR, and only productive beta chains were kept. Each entry merges the rows of one CDR3 protein and shows their most common DNA and genes. The sample records fewer than 200,000 distinct CDR3 sequences, around 30% of which are singletons. Approximately 3% of the sample is in the top ten clones. This specimen's time point label, interpreted: pre-sensitization, week 0. Reading the label with the study, this specimen's treatment or condition is: therapeutic diphenylcyclopropenone sensitization with weekly scalp DPC. Specimen: whole blood, collected in connection with sensitization to the hapten diphenylcyclopropenone (DPC). These receptors were collected from a woman in her twenties or thirties with alopecia areata. Some clones in this sample may be carry-over from other donors' samples.

This clonotype was recorded a few times. The chain has TRBV10-2 and TRBJ1-1; 7 nucleotides line up with TRBD1. With 6 bases clipped from V and 1 base from J, the junction kept 2 bases outside the gene matches. CDR3 length: 13 amino acids. Germline V lookup: CDR1 WSHSY, CDR2 SAAADI. CDR3 bases: TGCGCCAGCAGGGGACAGCGGAACACTGAAGCTTTCTTT. Its translation is CASRGQRNTEAFF.

This clonotype appeared a few times. The chain couples TRBV9 to TRBJ1-1; possibly TRBD1 for D (5 bases). Germline assignment: CDR1 SGDLS and CDR2 YYNGEE. This CDR3 comprises 15 residues. V lost 0 bases, J lost 8 bases, and 17 bases lay in between. CDR3 DNA: TGTGCCAGCAGCGTAGACCTGAGAACCGGGGCGGAAGCTTTCTTT. This encodes CASSVDLRTGAEAFF.

This clonotype was detected a few times. V is TRBV6-2 or TRBV6-3 and J is TRBJ2-4, with 9 bases lining up with TRBD2. The junction had 4 bases not matched to a gene; V was cut back by 2 bases and J by 11 bases. CDR1 MNHEY and CDR2 SVGEGT come from the germline V gene. The length of the CDR3 is 13 residues. The CDR3 DNA sequence: TGTGCCAGCAGTTACGTGGCTAGCGGGGTTCAGTACTTC. This translates into CASSYVASGVQYF.

The V call is TRBV7-2, the J call TRBJ2-5; 10 nucleotides agree with TRBD2. J lost 5 bases, V lost 5 bases, and 5 bases had no gene match. The CDR3 has 14 amino acids. CDR1 and CDR2 from the germline V gene are SGHTA and FQGNSA. CDR3 bases: TGTGCCAGCAGCATTCTAGCGGGAGAGGAGACCCAGTACTTC. It translates to CASSILAGEETQYF.

The chain has TRBV7-2 and TRBJ2-4; the D call may be TRBD1 or TRBD2 (6 bases each). The CDR3 length is 16 residues. Germline loops: CDR1 SGHTA, CDR2 FQGNSA. V was trimmed by 4 bases and J by 3 bases, leaving 16 bases between them. The CDR3 here is CASSSGAGVYKNIQYF. The CDR3 bases are TGTGCCAGCAGCTCGGGGGCAGGGGTATACAAAAACATTCAGTACTTC.

This clonotype was seen at least ten times. V and J are TRBV6-6 and TRBJ1-1; TRBD1 is a possible D gene (6 bases). Germline CDR1 is MNHNY and CDR2 is SVGAGI (reference sequence). The CDR3 has 14 residues. The V and J ends lost 6 bases and 6 bases respectively, with 17 bases between them. CDR3 region: CASREGQWGAEAFF. CDR3 bases: TGTGCCAGCAGGGAAGGACAGTGGGGCGCTGAAGCTTTCTTT.

The chain links TRBV25-1 to TRBJ2-3; D gene uncertain. V was clipped by 4 bases and J by 6 bases, with 11 bases between them. Per germline, CDR1 MGHDK and CDR2 SYGVNS. CDR3 length: 13 residues. The CDR3 loop is CASSAPPRDTQYF. The CDR3, as DNA: TGTGCCAGCAGTGCTCCTCCGCGGGATACGCAGTATTTT.

The V gene is TRBV3-1, the J gene TRBJ1-4, with no clear D. This CDR3 spans 15 amino acids. V was cut by 0 bases and J by 4 bases, with 9 bases left in between. Germline V CDR1 and CDR2: LGHDT, YNNKEL (reference sequence). CDR3 region: CASSQDYRNNEKLFF. CDR3 DNA sequence: TGTGCCAGCAGCCAAGATTACCGGAATAATGAAAAACTGTTTTTT.

This clonotype was observed a few times. J is TRBJ2-1 and V is TRBV2, with D perhaps TRBD1 or TRBD2 (5 bases each). The germline V and J ends were trimmed by 8 bases and 5 bases, with 10 bases remaining between them. This CDR3 is 12 amino acids long. Per the germline V gene, CDR1 is SNHLY and CDR2 is FYNNEI. Here the CDR3 reads CASEGSHNEQFF. CDR3 bases: TGTGCCAGCGAGGGGAGCCACAATGAGCAGTTCTTC.

The genes are TRBV5-1 and TRBJ1-4; D gene uncertain. Germline V gene lookup returns CDR1 SGHRS and CDR2 YFSETQ. The CDR3 totals 14 residues. The V and J ends lost 4 bases and 6 bases respectively, with 13 bases between them. The CDR3 nucleotides read TGCGCCAGCAGCCCTGGAGGTTTGGATGAAAAACTGTTTTTT. It translates to CASSPGGLDEKLFF.

The chain is built from TRBV7-2 and TRBJ2-7; the match to TRBD2 covers 9 bases. The CDR3 totals 16 residues. J lost 1 base, V lost 6 bases, and 10 bases had no gene match. CDR1 is SGHTA, CDR2 FQGNSA, per germline. CDR3 protein: CASSLLSGGGSYEQYF. The CDR3 nucleotides read TGTGCCAGCAGTTTACTTAGCGGGGGCGGTTCCTACGAGCAGTACTTC.

The gene calls are TRBV7-8 and TRBJ1-5; TRBD1 might be the D (6 bases). The CDR3 runs to 15 residues. The germline V and J ends were trimmed by 2 bases and 3 bases, with 11 bases remaining between them. Germline CDR1 SGHVS, CDR2 FQNEAQ. The CDR3 reads CASSLREGHNQPQHF. The CDR3 region has the DNA TGTGCCAGCAGCTTACGCGAGGGACACAATCAGCCCCAGCATTTT.

This clonotype was seen only a few times. This chain joins TRBV27 and TRBJ1-4; 9 nucleotides match TRBD1. The CDR3 spans 15 residues. V gave up 6 bases and J gave up 11 bases; unmatched junction bases: 13. Germline V gene sequence: CDR1 MNHEY, CDR2 SMNVEV (reference sequence). The CDR3 nucleotides are TGTGCCAGCAGCACCGTCCGGGACAGGGTCGGGAAACTGTTTTTT. It is translated as CASSTVRDRVGKLFF.

The rearrangement joins TRBV12-3 or TRBV12-4 to TRBJ2-1; D perhaps matches TRBD2 (7 bases). V was pared by 1 base and J by 10 bases, with 11 bases between. This CDR3 spans 13 amino acids. This chain's CDR3 is CASSLGGGEEQFF. As DNA, the CDR3 is TGTGCCAGCAGTTTAGGGGGGGGCGAAGAGCAGTTCTTC.

The chain employs TRBV29-1 and TRBJ2-3; tentative D call: TRBD1 (6 bases). The V end was cut by 7 bases, the J end by 2 bases, with 16 bases between. This CDR3 is 14 amino acids long. Germline V lookup: CDR1 SQVTM, CDR2 ANQGSEA. The CDR3 nucleotides read TGCAGCGCATCGGGGCCAGGGGTCACAGATACGCAGTATTTT. Translated, it gives CSASGPGVTDTQYF.

The J gene is TRBJ2-6, the V gene TRBV28; weak D call: TRBD2 (5 bases). With 7 bases removed from V and 1 base from J, the gap between germline ends came to 17 bases. Per the germline V gene, CDR1 is MDHEN and CDR2 is SYDVKM. There are 17 residues in the CDR3. CDR3 amino acids: CASTPLEGRSGANVLTF. In nucleotides, the CDR3 is TGTGCCAGCACTCCTTTAGAGGGTAGATCTGGGGCCAACGTCCTGACTTTC.

The chain employs TRBV5-5 and TRBJ1-5; D gene ambiguous. The CDR3 loop spans 13 amino acids. Trimming removed 0 bases at V and 7 bases at J, with 8 bases between. Germline CDR1 SGHKS, CDR2 YYEKEE (reference sequence). The chain's CDR3 is CASSLEPRQPQHF. The CDR3 bases are TGTGCCAGCAGCTTGGAACCCAGACAGCCCCAGCATTTT.

The table lists this clonotype with a few counts. The chain employs TRBV29-1 and TRBJ2-5; a weak D match, TRBD1 (6 bases). Germline V gene data show CDR1 as SQVTM and CDR2 as ANQGSEA. This CDR3 contains 13 residues. With 4 bases removed from V and 2 bases from J, the gap between germline ends came to 11 bases. The CDR3 nucleotides read TGCAGCGTTGCCTGGGGACAACAAGAGACCCAGTACTTC. It specifies CSVAWGQQETQYF.

Only a few counts were recorded for this clonotype. The V call is TRBV4-1, the J call TRBJ2-3; 7 bases are a match to TRBD2. Germline CDR1 is MGHRA and CDR2 is YSYEKL. The ends lost 0 bases at V and 3 bases at J; junction bases unmatched: 6. The CDR3 covers 16 residues. The DNA of the CDR3 is TGCGCCAGCAGCCAAGAACGGGGACTACCAACAGATACGCAGTATTTT. Its protein product is CASSQERGLPTDTQYF.

The table lists this clonotype with a few counts. V is TRBV29-1 and J is TRBJ2-7; D is uncertain. The CDR3 is made up of 13 amino acids. Germline CDR1 SQVTM, CDR2 ANQGSEA. The V gene lost 1 base and the J gene lost 2 bases, with 9 bases spanning the gap. Here the CDR3 reads CSVEGPGTYEQYF. The DNA for the CDR3 is TGCAGCGTTGAAGGGCCTGGAACCTACGAGCAGTACTTC.

The chain is built from TRBV2 and TRBJ2-3, with D perhaps matching TRBD2 (6 bases). CDR3 length: 16 amino acids. The V end lost 2 bases, the J end lost 2 bases, and 14 bases lay between the germline ends. Germline V gene lookup returns CDR1 SNHLY and CDR2 FYNNEI. The CDR3 protein is CASSEFGGVNTDTQYF. CDR3 nucleotide sequence: TGTGCCAGCAGTGAATTCGGCGGGGTGAACACAGATACGCAGTATTTT.

This clonotype came up many times. The chain carries TRBV28 and TRBJ2-3, with D tentatively TRBD1 (7 bases). Per the germline V gene, CDR1 is MDHEN and CDR2 is SYDVKM. V was cut by 5 bases and J by 3 bases, with 15 bases left in between. The CDR3 length is 15 residues. The CDR3 here is CASSPDRAGTDTQYF. The CDR3 region has the DNA TGTGCCAGCAGTCCCGACAGGGCGGGAACAGATACGCAGTATTTT.

The J gene is TRBJ1-3, the V gene TRBV7-9, with D unclear. Trimming removed 5 bases at V and 4 bases at J, with 27 bases between. CDR3 size: 19 residues. The germline V gene has CDR1 SEHNR and CDR2 FQNEAQ (reference sequence). In nucleotides, the CDR3 is TGTGCCAGCAGCCCTGGAAGAGGCTTGCGGCTATATACGGGAAACACCATATATTTT. This sequence encodes CASSPGRGLRLYTGNTIYF.

V usage is TRBV6-5 and J usage is TRBJ2-4, with D hard to call. Germline V gene sequence: CDR1 MNHEY, CDR2 SVGAGI. Trimming removed 2 bases at V and 5 bases at J, with 13 bases between. The CDR3 is 15 amino acids. CDR3 in amino acids: CASSYGDPRQNIQYF. Written as DNA, the CDR3 is TGTGCCAGCAGTTACGGCGACCCTCGGCAAAACATTCAGTACTTC.

The chain carries TRBV7-8 and TRBJ2-2; maybe TRBD2 (6 bases). This CDR3 has 16 amino acids. Deletions cut 3 bases from V and 1 base from J, with 12 bases between. Germline-derived CDR1 and CDR2 are SGHVS and FQNEAQ. CDR3 bases: TGTGCCAGCAGCTTTGGTAGCGGAGGGAACACCGGGGAGCTGTTTTTT. Protein product: CASSFGSGGNTGELFF.

This clonotype was seen only a few times. The CDR3 loop reads CASKVQRGYNEQFF. CDR3 in DNA: TGTGCCAGCAAGGTCCAGCGGGGGTATAATGAGCAGTTCTTC. V gene TRBV2 combines with J gene TRBJ2-1; TRBD2 matches 8 bases. Germline-derived CDR1 and CDR2 are SNHLY and FYNNEI. J lost 7 bases, V lost 7 bases, and 9 bases had no gene match. The CDR3 is 14 amino acids.

The J gene is TRBJ2-5, the V gene TRBV5-1, with D tentatively TRBD1 (6 bases). The CDR3 has 14 amino acids. V was clipped by 4 bases and J by 3 bases, with 13 bases between them. Germline V gene lookup returns CDR1 SGHRS and CDR2 YFSETQ. CDR3 in DNA: TGCGCCAGCAGCGCCGGGACATTCGAAGAGACCCAGTACTTC. This codes for CASSAGTFEETQYF.

This chain links TRBV23-1 with TRBJ2-3, with a weak D call TRBD2 (6 bases). TRBV23-1 is designated an ORF whose function remains uncertain. Trimming removed 5 bases at V and 6 bases at J, with 27 bases between. The CDR3 has 18 residues. This chain's CDR3 is CASSNTPPRDCRWDTQYF. CDR3 nucleotides: TGCGCCAGCAGTAATACCCCCCCCCGGGACTGTAGGTGGGATACGCAGTATTTT.

The chain recombines TRBV18 with TRBJ1-2; possible D gene TRBD1, 6 bases. The germline V and J ends were trimmed by 5 bases and 4 bases, with 23 bases remaining between them. This CDR3 has 17 residues. Germline lookup yields CDR1 KGHSH and CDR2 LQKENI. CDR3 nucleotides: TGTGCCAGCTCAGAGGACAGCCCCGCTGGGGGTAGCTATGGCTACACCTTC. Translated, it gives CASSEDSPAGGSYGYTF.

The rearrangement joins TRBV29-1 to TRBJ2-2; tentatively, D is TRBD2 (6 bases). Germline loops: CDR1 SQVTM, CDR2 ANQGSEA. This CDR3 comprises 15 residues. Between the trimmed V and J ends, which lost 3 bases and 5 bases, there was a span of 16 bases. For the CDR3, the DNA is TGCAGCGTTGAGTGGCGGGGTAAACAGACCGGGGAGCTGTTTTTT. Protein sequence: CSVEWRGKQTGELFF.

The rearrangement joins TRBV30 to TRBJ2-7; TRBD1 agrees at 8 bases. The CDR3 has 13 amino acids. V lost 4 bases and J lost 3; bases outside the gene matches: 5. Germline V CDR1 and CDR2: GTSNPN, SVGIG (reference sequence). CDR3 sequence reads: CAWTHGQGYEQYF. In DNA, the CDR3 is TGTGCCTGGACCCACGGACAGGGCTACGAGCAGTACTTC.